The source of this TCR beta chain is a study of blood T cell repertoires in COVID-19. Germline-derived CDR1 and CDR2 are SGHRS and YFSETQ. The V segment lost 4 bases and the J segment 2 bases; nucleotides outside the gene matches: 6. The CDR3 consists of 17 residues. TCRdb's table, derived via immunoSEQ multiplex PCR, lists solely in-frame clones and lacks some. The table has roughly 240,000 clones, roughly 90% seen once. This receptor was identified in a young woman with acute COVID-19. Sequenced material: PBMCs or T cells enriched from blood (not recorded which). V gene TRBV5-1 combines with J gene TRBJ2-3; 14 bases match TRBD2. The CDR3 nucleotides read TGCGCCAGCAGCCCCGGGACTAGCGGGGGCCTCACAGATACGCAGTATTTT. It yields the protein CASSPGTSGGLTDTQYF.